This entry concerns a single TCR beta chain. What it recognizes is unknown. The limits of the CDR3 on the DNA are not certain, so only TCRdb's listed CDR3 is given. The sample is drawn from a study of T cells in Graves' hyperthyroidism and ophthalmopathy. Researchers took RNA transcripts and amplified the TCR beta CDR3 regions from them. In the first-round RT-PCR of the TCR CDR3, the HTBI primer set was used. TCRdb independently ran MiXCR on the multiplex PCR reads; one entry per CDR3 protein. The sample lists approximately 590,000 distinct CDR3 sequences, just over 45% seen once, with 8.2% in the top ten. Looked up from germline, CDR1 is SGDLS and CDR2 is YYNGEE. The CDR3 numbers 16 amino acids, ends counted. General study results and limits: Blood shared most expanded thyroid clonotypes above 0.001. Ophthalmopathy was distinguished from stable hyperthyroidism by 13 V-J signatures.

Stable Graves' hyperthyroidism denoted no ophthalmopathy progression over 18 months. Uncontrolled infections, other autoimmune diseases, pregnancy or lactation led to exclusion of patients. The chain is built from TRBV9 and TRBJ2-2; the D call TRBD1 from the table was never checked on the DNA. The clonotype comes from a woman in her late teens or twenties with Graves' hyperthyroidism. Sample: peripheral blood or thyroid tissue (not recorded which). CDR3 in amino acids: CASSAGQGRTPGSCFF.